This T cell receptor beta chain stems from a study of T cell responses to AZD1222 COVID-19 vaccine. Sequenced by immunoSEQ multiplex PCR; TCRdb stores in-frame clones only, minus some. The sample yields 100,000 to 150,000 clones, more than 80% seen once. This CDR3 spans 16 amino acids. With V trimmed by 2 bases and J by 0 bases, 4 bases remained unmatched. Looked up from germline, CDR1 is SGHRS and CDR2 is YFSETQ. The TCR sequence derives from an adult in good health. Here the sequenced sample was peripheral blood, taken on day 0 of AZD1222 vaccination. V and J are TRBV5-1 and TRBJ1-3; 8 bases align to TRBD1. CDR3 loop: CASSLEDRASGNTIYF. CDR3 in DNA: TGCGCCAGCAGCTTAGAGGACAGGGCCTCTGGAAACACCATATATTTT.